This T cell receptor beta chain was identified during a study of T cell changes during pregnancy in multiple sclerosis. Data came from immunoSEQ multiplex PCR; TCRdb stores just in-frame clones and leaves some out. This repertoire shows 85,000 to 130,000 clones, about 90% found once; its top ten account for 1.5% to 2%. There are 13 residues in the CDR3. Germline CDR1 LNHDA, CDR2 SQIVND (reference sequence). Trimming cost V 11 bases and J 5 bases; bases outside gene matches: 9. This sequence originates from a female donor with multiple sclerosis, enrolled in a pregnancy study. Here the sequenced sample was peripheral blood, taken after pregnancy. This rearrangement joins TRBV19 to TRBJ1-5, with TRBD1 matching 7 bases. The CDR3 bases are TGTGCCGCTGGACAGGCCAGAGATCAGCCCCAGCATTTT. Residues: CAAGQARDQPQHF.